These 20 T cell receptor beta chains originate from one sample sequenced in a study of T cell responses to AZD1222 COVID-19 vaccine. Generated by immunoSEQ multiplex PCR, the TCRdb table keeps only in-frame clones and is missing some. This sample has tens of thousands of clones; approximately 89% occur once, and the top ten carry about 5.4%. Specimen: peripheral blood, collected 28 days after the second AZD1222 dose. Every receptor here comes from an adult who received the AZD1222 COVID-19 vaccine.

This clone came up once. V is TRBV19 and J is TRBJ2-2; possibly TRBD1 for D (5 bases). CDR1 LNHDA and CDR2 SQIVND come from the germline V gene (reference sequence). The CDR3 sequence is 14 residues long. Trimming left V 8 bases short and J 1 base short, with 11 bases between. CDR3 coding DNA: TGTGCCAGTGTTCAGGGAATGAACACCGGGGAGCTGTTTTTT. It is translated as CASVQGMNTGELFF.

The J gene is TRBJ1-1, the V gene TRBV19, with 11 bases matching TRBD1. The germline V gene has CDR1 LNHDA and CDR2 SQIVND (reference sequence). V lost 2 bases to trimming and J lost 5 bases; unmatched junction nucleotides: 10. The CDR3 totals 17 residues. CDR3 DNA sequence: TGTGCCAGTAGTATATCCCCCCCGTGGGACAGGGGGACTGAAGCTTTCTTT. Translation gives CASSISPPWDRGTEAFF.

The chain joins TRBV7-2 to TRBJ2-3; D possibly corresponds to TRBD1 (5 bases). V was pared by 5 bases and J by 2 bases, with 11 bases between. The CDR3 length is 14 residues. Looked up from germline, CDR1 is SGHTA and CDR2 is FQGNSA. CDR3 in DNA: TGTGCCAGCAGCGCCGACAGAAACACAGATACGCAGTATTTT. This sequence encodes CASSADRNTDTQYF. Based on the CDR3 plus reference TRBV7-2 and TRBJ2-3, the full variable domain is GAGVSQSPSNKVTEKGKDVELRCDPISGHTALYWYRQSLGQGLEFLIYFQGNSAPDKSGLPSDRFSAERTGGSVSTLTIQRTQQEDSAVYLCASSADRNTDTQYFGPGTRLTVL.

This sequence joins TRBV9 and TRBJ1-1; 10 nucleotides match TRBD1. The J segment lost 10 bases and the V segment lost 2 bases, leaving 5 bases of the junction unmatched. CDR1 is SGDLS, CDR2 YYNGEE, per germline. The CDR3 is 13 amino acids. CDR3 sequence reads: CASSVTGGSGAFF. The CDR3 nucleotides are TGTGCCAGCAGCGTGACAGGGGGCAGTGGAGCTTTCTTT.

V usage is TRBV12-3 or TRBV12-4 and J usage is TRBJ2-5; TRBD1 or TRBD2 may be the D gene (5 bases each). The CDR3 is 12 residues long. V was cut by 5 bases and J by 5 bases, with 9 bases left in between. The CDR3 coding sequence is TGTGCCAGCAGTCGCGAGGGGGAGACCCAGTACTTC. Translated, it gives CASSREGETQYF.

The chain links TRBV3-1 (or the pseudogene TRBV3-2) to TRBJ2-5; 11 nucleotides line up with TRBD2. V lost 0 bases to trimming and J lost 2 bases; unmatched junction nucleotides: 2. Per germline, CDR1 LGHDT and CDR2 YNNKEL (reference sequence). The CDR3 length is 16 residues. CDR3 sequence reads: CASSQDGTSGQETQYF. CDR3 in DNA: TGTGCCAGCAGCCAAGACGGGACTAGCGGACAAGAGACCCAGTACTTC.

The chain joins TRBV4-1 to TRBJ2-7, with D perhaps TRBD2 (5 bases). Germline loops: CDR1 MGHRA, CDR2 YSYEKL. The CDR3 runs 15 residues. The germline V and J ends were trimmed by 0 bases and 2 bases, with 11 bases remaining between them. CDR3 loop: CASSQDWRGTYEQYF. The CDR3 bases are TGCGCCAGCAGCCAAGATTGGAGAGGGACCTACGAGCAGTACTTC.

The V gene is TRBV20-1, the J gene TRBJ2-1, with 7 bases fitting TRBD1. After removal of 3 bases from V and 3 bases from J, the junction contained 5 bases not matched to a gene. There are 14 residues in the CDR3. Germline CDR1 DFQATT, CDR2 SNEGSKA (reference sequence). Here the CDR3 DNA reads TGCAGTGCTAGTAGTAGACAGGGCTACAATGAGCAGTTCTTC. Translation: CSASSRQGYNEQFF.

V gene TRBV7-8 combines with J gene TRBJ2-5; 7 positions match TRBD1. The CDR3 covers 14 residues. Germline V gene lookup returns CDR1 SGHVS and CDR2 FQNEAQ. V was clipped by 1 base and J by 5 bases; unmatched bases: 4. This CDR3 reads CASSLGTGPETQYF. CDR3 DNA sequence: TGTGCCAGCAGCTTAGGGACAGGCCCCGAGACCCAGTACTTC.

The rearrangement joins TRBV5-8 to TRBJ2-2; the D is unclear. Looked up from germline, CDR1 is SGHTS and CDR2 is YDEGEE. This CDR3 region has 12 residues. V lost 8 bases and J 1 base, leaving 6 bases between the germline ends. CDR3 loop: CASHRNTGELFF. CDR3 nucleotides: TGTGCCAGTCACAGGAACACCGGGGAGCTGTTTTTT. Combining the CDR3 with reference TRBV5-8 and TRBJ2-2 gives the whole variable domain EAGVTQSPTHLIKTRGQQATLRCSPISGHTSVYWYQQALGLGLQFLLWYDEGEERNRGNFPPRFSGRQFPNYSSELNVNALELEDSALYLCASHRNTGELFFGEGSRLTVL.

The rearrangement uses TRBV28 and TRBJ1-1, with D possibly being TRBD1 (5 bases). Germline V gives CDR1 MDHEN, CDR2 SYDVKM. V was clipped by 6 bases and J by 1 base, with 21 bases between them. The CDR3 is 17 residues long. In nucleotides, the CDR3 is TGTGCCAGCAGACACCACAGAGGGCAGGGATGGAACACTGAAGCTTTCTTT. This encodes CASRHHRGQGWNTEAFF.

This chain's CDR3 is CASRREPQETQYF. CDR3 bases: TGTGCCAGTAGGAGGGAGCCCCAAGAGACCCAGTACTTC. The chain uses TRBV19 and TRBJ2-5; tentatively, D is TRBD2 (5 bases). From germline, CDR1 is LNHDA and CDR2 SQIVND (reference sequence). The ends were cut back, 6 bases at V and 1 base at J, with 9 bases in the middle. This CDR3 region has 13 residues.

In this sample, this clone turned up a few times. The rearrangement uses TRBV9 and TRBJ1-1; a weak D match, TRBD1 (6 bases). The CDR3 runs to 15 residues. The ends were cut back, 4 bases at V and 1 base at J, with 14 bases in the middle. Per the germline V gene, CDR1 is SGDLS and CDR2 is YYNGEE. CDR3 bases: TGTGCCAGCAGCCCCCTGACAGGAAGGAACACTGAAGCTTTCTTT. Protein sequence: CASSPLTGRNTEAFF.

The V and J genes are TRBV7-9 and TRBJ1-1; D is possibly TRBD1 (6 bases). Trimming cost V 4 bases and J 4 bases, with 22 bases left between them. Per germline, CDR1 SEHNR and CDR2 FQNEAQ (reference sequence). The CDR3 consists of 17 residues. DNA of the CDR3: TGTGCCAGCAGCTCCCAGCACAGGGCCGGAGGTGGCACTGAAGCTTTCTTT. Translating it yields CASSSQHRAGGGTEAFF. The entire variable domain, with the rest obtained from reference TRBV7-9 and TRBJ1-1, is as follows: DTGVSQNPRHKITKRGQNVTFRCDPISEHNRLYWYRQTLGQGPEFLTYFQNEAQLEKSRLLSDRFSAERPKGSFSTLEIQRTEQGDSAMYLCASSSQHRAGGGTEAFFGQGTRLTVV.

V is TRBV7-3 and J is TRBJ2-3, with TRBD1 matching 7 bases. CDR1 and CDR2 from the germline V gene are SGHTA and FQGTGA. The CDR3 spans 16 residues. V lost 6 bases and J lost 2; bases outside the gene matches: 11. This CDR3 reads CASRSNRGSTTDTQYF. The DNA of the CDR3 is TGTGCCAGCAGGTCCAACAGGGGAAGTACCACAGATACGCAGTATTTT.

The chain is built from TRBV10-3 and TRBJ1-1, with a weak D call TRBD1 (6 bases). V lost 5 bases and J 4 bases, leaving 14 bases between the germline ends. The CDR3 sequence is 14 residues long. The germline V gene has CDR1 ENHRY and CDR2 SYGVKD. CDR3 sequence: CAISILGGATEAFF. The CDR3 bases are TGTGCCATCAGTATCTTGGGGGGGGCCACTGAAGCTTTCTTT.

The J gene is TRBJ2-5, the V gene TRBV7-9; D is unresolved. The CDR3 has 14 amino acids. CDR1 is SEHNR and CDR2 is FQNEAQ in the germline V gene (reference sequence). Trimming cost V 5 bases and J 4 bases, with 14 bases left between them. CDR3 sequence (DNA): TGTGCCAGCAGCCCCGTAATGGTGGTAGAGACCCAGTACTTC. Its protein is CASSPVMVVETQYF.

The chain employs TRBV28 and TRBJ1-4; D gene ambiguous. V shed 4 bases and J shed 8 bases, with 14 bases lying between them. This CDR3 is 14 amino acids long. In germline, CDR1 is MDHEN, CDR2 SYDVKM. The CDR3 reads CASSYGTAREKLFF. The DNA of the CDR3 is TGTGCCAGCAGTTACGGAACAGCCAGAGAAAAACTGTTTTTT.

V is TRBV4-1 and J is TRBJ2-3; TRBD2 aligns across 8 bases. Germline CDR1 and CDR2: MGHRA and YSYEKL. The V segment lost 0 bases and the J segment 5 bases; nucleotides outside the gene matches: 13. CDR3 length: 18 amino acids. The CDR3 sequence is CASSQELRALAAEDTQYF. In DNA, the CDR3 is TGCGCCAGCAGCCAAGAGTTGCGGGCACTAGCGGCTGAAGATACGCAGTATTTT.

This chain connects TRBV18 to TRBJ1-5; D uncertain. Deletions cut 5 bases from V and 0 bases from J, with 11 bases between. The germline V gene has CDR1 KGHSH and CDR2 LQKENI. This CDR3 contains 15 residues. CDR3 sequence (DNA): TGTGCCAGCTCATCGGACTTCAATAGCAATCAGCCCCAGCATTTT. Translated: CASSSDFNSNQPQHF.